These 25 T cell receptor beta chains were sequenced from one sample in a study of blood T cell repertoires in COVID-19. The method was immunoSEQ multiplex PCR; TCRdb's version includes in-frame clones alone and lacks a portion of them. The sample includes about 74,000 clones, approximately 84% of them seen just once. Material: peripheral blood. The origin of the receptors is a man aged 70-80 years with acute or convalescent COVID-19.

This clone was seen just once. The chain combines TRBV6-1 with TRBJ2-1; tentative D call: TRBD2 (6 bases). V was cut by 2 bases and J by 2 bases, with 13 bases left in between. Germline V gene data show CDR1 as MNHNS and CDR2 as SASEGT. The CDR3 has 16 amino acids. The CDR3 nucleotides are TGTGCCAGCAGTGAAACCACTAGCATCCCCTACAATGAGCAGTTCTTC. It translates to CASSETTSIPYNEQFF.

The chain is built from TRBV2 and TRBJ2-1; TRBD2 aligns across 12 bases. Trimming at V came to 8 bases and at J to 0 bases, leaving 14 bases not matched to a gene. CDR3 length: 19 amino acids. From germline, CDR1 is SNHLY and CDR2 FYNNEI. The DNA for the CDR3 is TGTGCCAGCCAGAACGGACTAGCGGGATTTTTGAGCTCCTACAATGAGCAGTTCTTC. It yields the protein CASQNGLAGFLSSYNEQFF.

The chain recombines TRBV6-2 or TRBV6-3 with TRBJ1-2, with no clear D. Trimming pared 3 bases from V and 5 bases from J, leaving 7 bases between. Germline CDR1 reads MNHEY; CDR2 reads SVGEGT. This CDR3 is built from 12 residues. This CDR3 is CASSYLEYGYTF. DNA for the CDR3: TGTGCCAGCAGTTATCTAGAGTATGGCTACACCTTC.

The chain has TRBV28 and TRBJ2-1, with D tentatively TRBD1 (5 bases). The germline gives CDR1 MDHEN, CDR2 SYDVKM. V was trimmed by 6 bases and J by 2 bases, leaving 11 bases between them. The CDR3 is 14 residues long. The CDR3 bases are TGTGCCAGCAGGGGTCTAGGGGCCTACAATGAGCAGTTCTTC. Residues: CASRGLGAYNEQFF.

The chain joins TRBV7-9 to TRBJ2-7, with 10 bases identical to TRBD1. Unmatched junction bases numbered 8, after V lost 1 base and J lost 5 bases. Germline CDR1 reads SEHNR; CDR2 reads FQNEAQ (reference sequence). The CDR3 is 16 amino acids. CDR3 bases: TGTGCCAGCAGCTTAGTCGGGACAGGGGTTTCCCACGAGCAGTACTTC. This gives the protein CASSLVGTGVSHEQYF. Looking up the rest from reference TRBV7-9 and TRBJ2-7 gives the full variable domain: DTGVSQNPRHKITKRGQNVTFRCDPISEHNRLYWYRQTLGQGPEFLTYFQNEAQLEKSRLLSDRFSAERPKGSFSTLEIQRTEQGDSAMYLCASSLVGTGVSHEQYFGPGTRLTVT.

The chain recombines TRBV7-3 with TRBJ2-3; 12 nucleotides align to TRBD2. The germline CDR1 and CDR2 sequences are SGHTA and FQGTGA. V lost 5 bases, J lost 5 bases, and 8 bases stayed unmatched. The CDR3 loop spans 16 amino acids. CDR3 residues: CASSLKLAGGQDTQYF. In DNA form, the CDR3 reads TGTGCCAGCAGCCTAAAACTAGCGGGGGGTCAAGATACGCAGTATTTT.

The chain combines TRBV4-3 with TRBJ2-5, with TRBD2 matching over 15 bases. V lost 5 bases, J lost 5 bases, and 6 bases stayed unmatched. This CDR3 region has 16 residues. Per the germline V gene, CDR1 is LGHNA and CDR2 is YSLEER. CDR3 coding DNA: TGCGCCAGCAGCATAACCGGGACTAGCGGGGGGGAGACCCAGTACTTC. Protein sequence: CASSITGTSGGETQYF.

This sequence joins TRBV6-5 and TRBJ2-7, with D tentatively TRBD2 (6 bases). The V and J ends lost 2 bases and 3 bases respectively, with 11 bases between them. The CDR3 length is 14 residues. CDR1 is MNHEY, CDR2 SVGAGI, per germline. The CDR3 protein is CASSYRQEGYEQYF. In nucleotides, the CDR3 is TGTGCCAGCAGTTACAGGCAGGAGGGCTACGAGCAGTACTTC.

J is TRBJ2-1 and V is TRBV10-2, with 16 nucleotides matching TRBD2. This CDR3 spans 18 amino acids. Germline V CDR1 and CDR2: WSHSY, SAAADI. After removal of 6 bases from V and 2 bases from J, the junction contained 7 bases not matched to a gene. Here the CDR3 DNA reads TGCGCCAGCAGCGGGACTAGCGGGAGGGGTGGGCCCTACAATGAGCAGTTCTTC. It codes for CASSGTSGRGGPYNEQFF.

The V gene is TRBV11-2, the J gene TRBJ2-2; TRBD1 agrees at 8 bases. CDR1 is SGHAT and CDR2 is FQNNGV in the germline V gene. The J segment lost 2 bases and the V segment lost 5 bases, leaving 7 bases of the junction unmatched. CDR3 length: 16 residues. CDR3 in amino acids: CASSLLQGANTGELFF. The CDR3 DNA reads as TGTGCCAGCAGCCTCCTGCAGGGGGCTAACACCGGGGAGCTGTTTTTT.

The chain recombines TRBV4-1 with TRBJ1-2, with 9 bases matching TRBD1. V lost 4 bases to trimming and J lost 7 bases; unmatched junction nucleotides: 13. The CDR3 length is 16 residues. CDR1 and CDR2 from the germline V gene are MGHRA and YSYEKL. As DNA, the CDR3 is TGCGCCAGCAGCCTAGGGGACCGGGACAGGGCTATTGGCTACACCTTC. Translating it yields CASSLGDRDRAIGYTF.

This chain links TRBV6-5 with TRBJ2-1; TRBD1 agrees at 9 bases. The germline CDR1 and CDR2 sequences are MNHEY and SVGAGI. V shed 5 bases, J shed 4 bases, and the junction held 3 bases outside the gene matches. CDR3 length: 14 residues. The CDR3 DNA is TGTGCCAGCAGTCGGGACAGGGTATACAATGAGCAGTTCTTC. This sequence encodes CASSRDRVYNEQFF.

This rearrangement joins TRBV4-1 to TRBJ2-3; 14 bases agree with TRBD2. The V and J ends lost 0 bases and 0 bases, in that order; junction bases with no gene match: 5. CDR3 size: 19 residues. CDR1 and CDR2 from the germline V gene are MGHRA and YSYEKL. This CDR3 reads CASSQEGTSGRGSTDTQYF. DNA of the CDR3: TGCGCCAGCAGCCAAGAAGGGACTAGCGGGAGAGGAAGCACAGATACGCAGTATTTT.

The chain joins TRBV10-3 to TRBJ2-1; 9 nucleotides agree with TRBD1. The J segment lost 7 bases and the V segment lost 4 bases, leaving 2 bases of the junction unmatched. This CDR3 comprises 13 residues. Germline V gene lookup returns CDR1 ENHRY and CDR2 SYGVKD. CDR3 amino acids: CAISGTGANEQFF. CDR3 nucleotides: TGTGCCATCAGTGGGACAGGGGCTAATGAGCAGTTCTTC.

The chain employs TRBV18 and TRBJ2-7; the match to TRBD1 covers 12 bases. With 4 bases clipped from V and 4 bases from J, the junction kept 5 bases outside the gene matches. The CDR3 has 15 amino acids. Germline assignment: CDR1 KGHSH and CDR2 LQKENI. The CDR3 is CASSQPGQGAYEQYF. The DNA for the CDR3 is TGTGCCAGCTCACAACCGGGACAGGGGGCTTACGAGCAGTACTTC.

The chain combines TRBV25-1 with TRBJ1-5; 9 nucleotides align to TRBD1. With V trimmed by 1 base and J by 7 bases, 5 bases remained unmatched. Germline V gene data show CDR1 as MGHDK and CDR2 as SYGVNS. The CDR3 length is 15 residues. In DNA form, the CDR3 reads TGTGCCAGCAGTGAATCCGGGACAGGGAAGCAGCCCCAGCATTTT. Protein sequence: CASSESGTGKQPQHF.

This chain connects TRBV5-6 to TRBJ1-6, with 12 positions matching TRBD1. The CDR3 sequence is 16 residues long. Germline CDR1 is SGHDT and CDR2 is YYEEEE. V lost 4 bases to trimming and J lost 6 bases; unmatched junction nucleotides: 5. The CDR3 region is CASSRMGQGANSPLHF. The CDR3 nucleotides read TGTGCCAGCAGCCGAATGGGACAGGGGGCTAATTCACCCCTCCACTTT. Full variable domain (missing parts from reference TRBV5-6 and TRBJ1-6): DAGVTQSPTHLIKTRGQQVTLRCSPKSGHDTVSWYQQALGQGPQFIFQYYEEEERQRGNFPDRFSGHQFPNYSSELNVNALLLGDSALYLCASSRMGQGANSPLHFGNGTRLTVT.

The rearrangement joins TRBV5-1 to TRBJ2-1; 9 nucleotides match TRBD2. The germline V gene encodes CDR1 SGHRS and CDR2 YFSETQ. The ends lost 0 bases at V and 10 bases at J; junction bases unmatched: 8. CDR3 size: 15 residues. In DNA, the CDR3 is TGCGCCAGCAGCTTGGAGGGCGGGAGGGGGAACGAGCAGTTCTTC. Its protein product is CASSLEGGRGNEQFF.

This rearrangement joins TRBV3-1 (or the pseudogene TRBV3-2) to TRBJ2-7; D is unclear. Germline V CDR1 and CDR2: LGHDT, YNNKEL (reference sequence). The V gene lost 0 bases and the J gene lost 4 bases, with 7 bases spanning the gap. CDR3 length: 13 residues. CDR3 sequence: CASSQDSVYEQYF. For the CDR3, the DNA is TGTGCCAGCAGCCAAGATAGTGTGTACGAGCAGTACTTC.

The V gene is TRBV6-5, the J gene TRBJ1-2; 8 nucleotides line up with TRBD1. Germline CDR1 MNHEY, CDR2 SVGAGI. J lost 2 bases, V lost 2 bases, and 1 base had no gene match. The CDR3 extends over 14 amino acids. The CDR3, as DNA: TGTGCCAGCAGTTACGGACAGGGCAACTATGGCTACACCTTC. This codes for CASSYGQGNYGYTF.

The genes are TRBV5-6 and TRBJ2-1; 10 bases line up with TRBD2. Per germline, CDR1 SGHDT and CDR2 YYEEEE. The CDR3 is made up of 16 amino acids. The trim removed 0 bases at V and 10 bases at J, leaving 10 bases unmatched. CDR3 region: CASSLVRLAGVWEQFF. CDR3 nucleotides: TGTGCCAGCAGCTTGGTCCGTCTAGCGGGAGTCTGGGAGCAGTTCTTC.

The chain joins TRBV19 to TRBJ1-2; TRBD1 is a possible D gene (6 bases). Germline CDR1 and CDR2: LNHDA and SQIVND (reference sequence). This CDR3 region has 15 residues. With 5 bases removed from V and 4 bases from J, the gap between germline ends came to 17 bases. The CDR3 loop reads CASSFYGTNVYGYTF. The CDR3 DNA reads TGTGCCAGTAGTTTTTACGGGACAAACGTCTATGGCTACACCTTC.

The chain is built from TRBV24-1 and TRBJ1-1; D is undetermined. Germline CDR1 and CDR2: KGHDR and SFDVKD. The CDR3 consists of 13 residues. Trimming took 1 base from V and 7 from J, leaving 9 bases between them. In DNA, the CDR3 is TGTGCCACCAGTGATTTCGGAGAAGGTGAAGCTTTCTTT. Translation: CATSDFGEGEAFF.

CDR3 DNA sequence: TGTGCCAGCAGCGTAAGACAGGGGGCGGGCTATAATTCACCCCTCCACTTT. Protein sequence: CASSVRQGAGYNSPLHF. The gene calls are TRBV5-4 and TRBJ1-6; TRBD1 matches 10 bases. The germline CDR1 and CDR2 sequences are SGHNT and YYREEE (reference sequence). J lost 3 bases, V lost 4 bases, and 7 bases had no gene match. The CDR3 sequence is 17 residues long.

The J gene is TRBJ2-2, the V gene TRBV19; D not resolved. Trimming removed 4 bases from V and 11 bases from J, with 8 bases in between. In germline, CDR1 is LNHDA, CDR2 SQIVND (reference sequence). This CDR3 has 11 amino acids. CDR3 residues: CASSRQRELFF. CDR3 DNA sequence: TGTGCCAGTAGTAGGCAGCGAGAGCTGTTTTTT.